The present entry profiles one T cell receptor beta chain with its context. The antigen is not known. Assay used: immunoSEQ multiplex PCR; TCRdb lists only in-frame clones, some missing. The sample lists about 130,000 clones; approximately 91% were seen once. This CDR3 has 14 residues. CDR1 is SNHLY, CDR2 FYNNEI, per germline. V shed 2 bases, J shed 5 bases, and the junction held 4 bases outside the gene matches. The source of the sample is a study of cytomegalovirus exposure and HLA in healthy donors. Study outcomes and limitations: Reports credit the classifier with highly specific, highly sensitive diagnosis of cytomegalovirus status.

V is TRBV2 and J is TRBJ2-7; 9 nucleotides line up with TRBD2. The origin of this receptor is a man aged 25-40 years in good health and CMV-seronegative. The specimen sequenced was PBMCs. This CDR3 reads CASSELAGWDEQYF. The CDR3 nucleotides are TGTGCCAGCAGTGAACTAGCGGGGTGGGACGAGCAGTACTTC.